This passage covers 9 T cell receptor beta chains from one sample sequenced in a study of response to subunit inactivated influenza vaccine. From the RT-PCR reads, TCRdb called clonotypes with MiXCR, one entry per CDR3 protein. The data show under 200,000 distinct CDR3 sequences, with 9.5% to 13% seen just once and roughly an eighth held by the top ten. This material consisted of non-naive T cells sorted from PBMCs, taken roughly 48 days after vaccination. These receptors all come from a man in his fifties who received an inactivated influenza vaccine.

This clonotype showed up just once. It is likely a read error, because the conserved phenylalanine at the end of the CDR3 is missing. No DNA is shown, since the ends of the CDR3 on it are uncertain; the CDR3 is the one TCRdb lists. The chain links TRBV21-1 to TRBJ2-5; the table's D gene call, TRBD2, was not cross checked with the DNA. TRBV21-1 is a pseudogene segment. The length of the CDR3 is 10 amino acids, counting both ends. The CDR3: CASSKASGRI.

The chain carries TRBV7-3 and TRBJ1-2; D is perhaps TRBD1 (5 bases). The V end was cut by 3 bases, the J end by 7 bases, with 12 bases between. This CDR3 has 13 amino acids. Germline V gene data show CDR1 as SGHTA and CDR2 as FQGTGA. The CDR3 sequence: CASSFRGMSGYTF. DNA of the CDR3: TGTGCCAGCAGCTTTAGGGGTATGAGTGGCTACACCTTC.

This clonotype was counted many times. The V call is TRBV12-3 or TRBV12-4, the J call TRBJ1-5, with 9 nucleotides matching TRBD1. The CDR3 runs to 14 residues. With V trimmed by 5 bases and J by 6 bases, 5 bases remained unmatched. The CDR3, as DNA: TGTGCCAGCAGTAAGACAGGGGGGGCTCAGCCCCAGCATTTT. Amino acids: CASSKTGGAQPQHF.

This clonotype was seen ten or more times. The chain is built from TRBV9 and TRBJ1-1; tentatively, D is TRBD1 (5 bases). Germline V CDR1 and CDR2: SGDLS, YYNGEE. The CDR3 is 15 residues long. The ends were cut back, 0 bases at V and 0 bases at J, with 9 bases in the middle. The CDR3, as DNA: TGTGCCAGCAGCGTAGAGCCAGGGTTGAACACTGAAGCTTTCTTT. Translating gives CASSVEPGLNTEAFF.

This clonotype was recorded many times. This rearrangement joins TRBV6-1 to TRBJ2-5; D is unclear. Germline lookup yields CDR1 MNHNS and CDR2 SASEGT. The length of the CDR3 is 11 residues. V was pared by 3 bases and J by 7 bases, with 6 bases between. DNA for the CDR3: TGTGCCAGCAGTGATCACGGGACCCAGTACTTC. This translates into CASSDHGTQYF.

The chain is built from TRBV11-2 and TRBJ2-1, with D unclear. CDR1 is SGHAT, CDR2 FQNNGV, per germline. Trimming shortened V by 0 bases and J by 4 bases, and 13 bases separated the two germline ends. The CDR3 is 16 amino acids. CDR3 in DNA: TGTGCCAGCAGCTTAGATGTCATCTGGGGATACAATGAGCAGTTCTTC. Encoded protein: CASSLDVIWGYNEQFF.

This clonotype was seen more than once but under ten times. The chain couples TRBV5-1 to TRBJ2-5; D is possibly TRBD1 or TRBD2 (5 bases each). Trimming left V 4 bases short and J 2 bases short, with 12 bases between. Germline V lookup: CDR1 SGHRS, CDR2 YFSETQ. CDR3 size: 14 residues. The CDR3 region has the DNA TGCGCCAGCAGCCTTGGGACGGAGCAAGAGACCCAGTACTTC. This encodes CASSLGTEQETQYF.

A few counts support this clonotype. This chain uses TRBV12-3 or TRBV12-4 with TRBJ1-2, with D possibly being TRBD1 (6 bases). Deletions cut 6 bases from V and 4 bases from J, with 12 bases between. The CDR3 has 13 amino acids. The CDR3 nucleotides are TGTGCCAGCAGAACAGGGTCTACCTATGGCTACACCTTC. Protein: CASRTGSTYGYTF.

This clonotype was counted between two and nine times. The chain is built from TRBV20-1 and TRBJ2-7; D unclear. Germline V CDR1 and CDR2: DFQATT, SNEGSKA (reference sequence). CDR3 size: 13 residues. Trimming removed 3 bases at V and 2 bases at J, with 11 bases between. The CDR3 sequence is CSARGIEAYEQYF. The CDR3 nucleotides are TGCAGTGCTAGGGGGATTGAAGCCTACGAGCAGTACTTC.